In this sample, the clone carrying this T cell receptor beta chain turned up many times. What it binds is not known. The sample comes from a study of beta chain features in type 1 diabetes. Germline loops: CDR1 MNHEY, CDR2 SVGAGI. The CDR3 extends over 15 amino acids. V was cut by 7 bases and J by 0 bases, with 10 bases left in between. All of the isolated RNA was reverse transcribed, so expressed TCRB transcripts were sequenced. Generated by immunoSEQ multiplex PCR, the TCRdb table keeps only in-frame clones and is missing some. The sample records around 280,000 clones, 8% being singletons. Findings and caveats of the study: VDJ junctions from type 1 diabetes patients carried fewer insertions and larger deletions. TCRB repertoires of naive, central memory and Treg cells appeared more similar among patients than among healthy donors. PCR might favor shorter templates, equally in patients and controls.

Sorting gave populations that all exceeded 98% purity. The receptor's source is a woman aged 18-30 years in good health. The chain uses TRBV6-5 and TRBJ2-6; D uncertain. The sequenced sample was central memory CD4+ T cells from blood. The CDR3 coding sequence is TGTGCCAGCAAAGGAGATTCCTCTGGGGCCAACGTCCTGACTTTC. Protein product: CASKGDSSGANVLTF.